This T cell receptor beta chain is from a study of Ad26.COV2.S vaccination and SARS-CoV-2 variants. About the study: The vaccine Ad26.COV2.S was put into the muscle once, or twice with 56 days between.

Study-wide results and caveats: Considerable breadth of spike-specific CD8+ and CD4+ T cell responses has reportedly been documented following vaccination.

Trimming took 0 bases from V and 0 from J; bases not matched to a gene: 3. The CDR3 has 15 amino acids. Germline CDR1 reads SGHRS; CDR2 reads YFSETQ. Treatment described: roughly 19 received Ad26.COV2.S at low or high dose, single or two shots; several received placebo; per-sample allocation not given. Vaccine and placebo recipients were sampled on day 63 after the first injection. It was an adult aged 18-55 years in Boston who was the donor. This clone was seen only once. The target antigen is unknown. Assay used: immunoSEQ multiplex PCR; TCRdb lists only in-frame clones, some missing. This table holds 380,000 or so clones, 83% found once.

The receptor comes from a person between 18 and 59 years old who received the Ad26.COV2.S COVID-19 vaccine or a placebo. The V call is TRBV5-1, the J call TRBJ2-7; 7 bases agree with TRBD2. Sequenced here: peripheral blood, sampled in a trial of Ad26.COV2.S vaccine versus placebo. CDR3 residues: CASSLAAGLSYEQYF. In nucleotides, the CDR3 is TGCGCCAGCAGCTTGGCAGCGGGGCTCTCCTACGAGCAGTACTTC.